This TCR beta chain originates from a study of molecular identifiers for immune sequencing clone quantification. Across the study: Naive CD8 RNA (around 20,000 or 100,000 cells) was divided into five aliquots, with four sequenced.

As CD8+CD4-CCR7+CD45RA+ cells, naive CD8 T cells were sorted. Previously described methods and listed TCR primers were used for bulk TCR libraries. TCRdb used MiXCR to reprocess the PCR reads, holding one entry per CDR3 protein. The sample lists some 320,000 distinct CDR3 sequences; roughly a fifth were seen once. CDR1 SGHDT and CDR2 YYEEEE come from the germline V gene. CDR3 size: 14 residues. Trimming removed 2 bases from V and 10 bases from J; junction bases left unmatched: 6. Sequencing used naive CD8+ T cells from blood, with Jurkat cell RNA spiked in. Subset in this sample: FACS-sorted CD8+CD4-CCR7+CD45RA+ naive T cells. The sequence derives from a human donor in good health. Some libraries in this study had Jurkat cell RNA spiked in. V gene TRBV5-6 combines with J gene TRBJ2-7; 13 bases align to TRBD2. CDR3 sequence reads: CASSLLAGGRGQYF. The DNA for the CDR3 is TGTGCCAGCAGCTTACTAGCGGGGGGGCGGGGCCAGTACTTC.